This T cell receptor beta chain was recovered during a study of PD-L1 blockade in urothelial cancer. CDR1 is MNHNS and CDR2 is SASEGT in the germline V gene. This CDR3 has 13 amino acids. The V and J ends lost 7 bases and 4 bases, in that order; junction bases with no gene match: 6. Templates that were synthetic TCR analogs were spiked into each PCR. The method was immunoSEQ multiplex PCR; TCRdb's version includes in-frame clones alone and lacks a portion of them. The table lists some 76,000 clones, roughly nine tenths of them singletons. The sequence was collected from a man aged 60 to 75 with urothelial cancer. This sample comprised PBMCs, obtained around atezolizumab (anti-PD-L1) treatment. The chain combines TRBV6-1 with TRBJ1-1; TRBD1 matches at 7 bases. Here the CDR3 reads CASTYRGPTEAFF. CDR3 bases: TGTGCCAGCACCTACAGGGGACCCACTGAAGCTTTCTTT.